Presented here are 11 T cell receptor beta chains from one specimen sequenced in a study of OX40 agonist ivuxolimab in advanced cancers. Only in-frame clones appear in the TCRdb table, and some are missing; sequencing was by immunoSEQ multiplex PCR. Counted here are tens of thousands of clones, 89% occurring once; the ten biggest clones make up approximately 0.35%. The sequences come from CD4+ or CD8+ T cells sorted from blood, collected in a trial of the OX40 agonist ivuxolimab. The origin of the receptors is an adult with an advanced solid tumor such as melanoma, head and neck, liver or kidney cancer.

The gene calls are TRBV2 and TRBJ1-1; TRBD1 is a possible D gene (5 bases). This CDR3 has 13 amino acids. V was shortened by 7 bases and J by 4 bases, with 13 bases between the two germline ends. Germline CDR1 reads SNHLY; CDR2 reads FYNNEI. The DNA for the CDR3 is TGTGCCAGCAAGTCAGGGCTAATCACTGAAGCTTTCTTT. It codes for CASKSGLITEAFF.

The gene calls are TRBV20-1 and TRBJ1-5; the D is unclear. Trimming left V 5 bases short and J 11 bases short, with 13 bases between. The CDR3 is 11 amino acids. Germline CDR1 and CDR2: DFQATT and SNEGSKA (reference sequence). This chain's CDR3 is CSALVTTAQHF. CDR3 coding DNA: TGCAGTGCTCTAGTAACAACGGCCCAGCATTTT.

The V call is TRBV19, the J call TRBJ1-1, with D perhaps matching TRBD1 (5 bases). This CDR3 has 15 amino acids. Trimming shortened V by 3 bases and J by 4 bases, and 15 bases separated the two germline ends. Per the germline V gene, CDR1 is LNHDA and CDR2 is SQIVND (reference sequence). DNA for the CDR3: TGTGCCAGTAGTATTGAGAGCGCGGGGGGCACTGAAGCTTTCTTT. Residues: CASSIESAGGTEAFF.

The gene calls are TRBV6-1 and TRBJ2-3; D is unclear. V was trimmed by 1 base and J by 3 bases, leaving 8 bases between them. Germline CDR1 MNHNS, CDR2 SASEGT. This CDR3 region has 14 residues. This CDR3 is CASSEDLVTDTQYF. The CDR3 DNA reads TGTGCCAGCAGTGAAGACCTTGTAACAGATACGCAGTATTTT.

The chain is built from TRBV7-2 and TRBJ2-7; 12 bases agree with TRBD2. Germline values: CDR1 SGHTA, CDR2 FQGNSA. V dropped 2 bases and J dropped 5; count of bases not matched to a gene: 4. The CDR3 loop spans 15 amino acids. CDR3 amino acids: CASSLKTSGSHEQYF. The CDR3 DNA sequence: TGTGCCAGCAGCTTAAAGACTAGCGGGAGCCACGAGCAGTACTTC.

The CDR3 DNA reads TGTGCCAGCAGCTTAGTGCCGGGGTCGAACACCGGGGAGCTGTTTTTT. Its translation is CASSLVPGSNTGELFF. The chain links TRBV7-6 to TRBJ2-2; possible D gene TRBD2, 5 bases. The CDR3 has 16 amino acids. Germline V CDR1 and CDR2: SGHVS, FNYEAQ. V dropped 1 base and J dropped 0 bases, with 9 bases sitting between them.

This clone appeared once. The rearrangement joins TRBV7-2 to TRBJ2-5, with 12 positions matching TRBD2. This CDR3 has 15 residues. With V trimmed by 1 base and J by 3 bases, 0 bases remained unmatched. Germline assignment: CDR1 SGHTA and CDR2 FQGNSA. The CDR3 region is CASSLGLAGEETQYF. CDR3 nucleotide sequence: TGTGCCAGCAGCTTAGGACTAGCGGGGGAAGAGACCCAGTACTTC.

The chain is built from TRBV10-3 and TRBJ2-5; tentatively, D is TRBD1 (5 bases). Germline V CDR1 and CDR2: ENHRY, SYGVKD. CDR3 size: 15 residues. Trimming removed 10 bases from V and 10 bases from J, with 28 bases in between. The CDR3 DNA follows: TGTGCCACAAGACCCTTAACAGGAGACCATTCAGACCAGTACTTC. It codes for CATRPLTGDHSDQYF.

V usage is TRBV2 and J usage is TRBJ1-6; D call uncertain. The CDR3 is 13 residues long. Germline V gene data show CDR1 as SNHLY and CDR2 as FYNNEI. V was cut by 6 bases and J by 7 bases, with 10 bases left in between. The CDR3 coding sequence is TGTGCCAGCAGCCCACTCCCGAATTCACCCCTCCACTTT. Its translation is CASSPLPNSPLHF.

The CDR3 DNA is TGTGCCAGCAGTTCCCCAGCGGGAAGGGGCTACGAGCAGTACTTC. Translated: CASSSPAGRGYEQYF. The chain carries TRBV27 and TRBJ2-7; 7 nucleotides match TRBD2. The trim removed 4 bases at V and 3 bases at J, leaving 9 bases unmatched. Germline CDR1 MNHEY, CDR2 SMNVEV (reference sequence). The CDR3 sequence is 15 residues long.

This chain links TRBV10-3 with TRBJ2-7; 9 bases map to TRBD1. This CDR3 comprises 14 residues. J gave up 8 bases and V 0 bases, and 5 bases lay outside the gene matches. Looked up from germline, CDR1 is ENHRY and CDR2 is SYGVKD. In DNA, the CDR3 is TGTGCCATCAGTGAGTCAGGGGACAGGGTACAGCAGTACTTC. Translating gives CAISESGDRVQQYF.